The rows below give T cell receptor beta chains drawn from one sample of a study of T cell responses to AZD1222 COVID-19 vaccine. The protocol was immunoSEQ multiplex PCR, while the TCRdb copy is restricted to in-frame clones and leaves out a portion. The data contain about 110,000 clones, approximately 89% of them singletons. Sequencing used peripheral blood, obtained on day 0 of AZD1222 vaccination. The receptors originated from an adult in good health. Both conserved end residues are part of each CDR3. A D gene is named only where the DNA matches it firmly. Where a row states a size, it is once, few, many or the class of an expanded clone; other rows omit it.

d_call	v_call	j_call	clone_size	cdr3_aa	cdr3_nt
TRBD1	TRBV11-3	TRBJ2-3	NA	CASSLGGTVGTDTQYF	TGTGCCAGCAGCTTAGGAGGGACAGTGGGCACAGATACGCAGTATTTT
TRBD1	TRBV18	TRBJ2-1	NA	CASSPRTGQHNEQFF	TGTGCCAGCTCACCAAGGACAGGACAGCACAATGAGCAGTTCTTC
NA	TRBV27	TRBJ1-2	NA	CASSPLLLVDYGYTF	TGTGCCAGCAGTCCTCTGCTACTGGTGGACTATGGCTACACCTTC
TRBD1	TRBV9	TRBJ2-2	NA	CASSTNTGTGIGGELFF	TGTGCCAGCAGCACAAACACCGGGACAGGGATAGGCGGGGAGCTGTTTTTT
NA	TRBV2	TRBJ2-5	once	CASSYQETQYF	TGTGCCAGCAGCTACCAAGAGACCCAGTACTTC
NA	TRBV5-1	TRBJ2-1	NA	CASSGRNEQFF	TGCGCCAGCAGCGGGCGTAATGAGCAGTTCTTC
NA	TRBV28	TRBJ2-2	NA	CASSPVFTGELFF	TGTGCCAGCAGCCCAGTATTCACCGGGGAGCTGTTTTTT
NA	TRBV24-1	TRBJ1-2	NA	CATSDTGMRGYTF	TGTGCCACCAGTGATACAGGGATGAGGGGCTACACCTTC
NA	TRBV5-1	TRBJ2-3	NA	CASSSDKSTDTQYF	TGCGCCAGCAGCTCGGACAAGAGCACAGATACGCAGTATTTT
NA	TRBV6-5	TRBJ2-2	few	CASRAVFHTGELFF	TGTGCCAGCAGGGCAGTATTCCACACCGGGGAGCTGTTTTTT
TRBD2	TRBV18	TRBJ2-5	NA	CASSDTSGRETQYF	TGTGCCAGCTCAGACACTAGCGGGCGGGAGACCCAGTACTTC
NA	TRBV18	TRBJ1-4	once	CASSPGPVSGTNEKLFF	TGTGCCAGCTCACCCGGTCCCGTGTCGGGCACTAATGAAAAACTGTTTTTT
TRBD2	TRBV2	TRBJ2-3	NA	CASRGSAGGPVQYF	TGTGCCAGCAGGGGATCAGCGGGGGGGCCGGTGCAGTATTTT
NA	TRBV18	TRBJ1-5	NA	CASSPPDGGQPQHF	TGTGCCAGCTCACCACCGGACGGGGGGCAGCCCCAGCATTTT
TRBD1	TRBV6-5	TRBJ2-7	NA	CASHRGHEQYF	TGTGCCAGCCACAGGGGCCACGAGCAGTACTTC
NA	TRBV5-1	TRBJ2-7	NA	CASSLVVGSYEQYF	TGCGCCAGCAGCTTGGTTGTCGGTTCCTACGAGCAGTACTTC
NA	TRBV2	TRBJ1-5	NA	CASRTTGYSNQPQHF	TGTGCCAGCAGAACGACAGGCTATAGCAATCAGCCCCAGCATTTT
TRBD1	TRBV5-1	TRBJ1-1	NA	CASSFTGEATEAFF	TGCGCCAGCAGCTTTACAGGGGAGGCGACTGAAGCTTTCTTT
NA	TRBV19	TRBJ1-5	NA	CASTWSGVEGNQPQHF	TGTGCCAGCACCTGGTCGGGGGTTGAGGGCAATCAGCCCCAGCATTTT
NA	TRBV3-1/TRBV3-2	TRBJ1-6	NA	CASSPIITEYNSPLHF	TGTGCCAGCAGTCCAATAATCACGGAGTACAATTCACCCCTCCACTTT
TRBD1	TRBV19	TRBJ2-1	NA	CASAGTGRGNEQFF	TGTGCCAGCGCCGGGACAGGCCGAGGGAATGAGCAGTTCTTC
TRBD1	TRBV27	TRBJ1-2	NA	CASSSVRQGAGYGYTF	TGTGCCAGCAGTTCCGTACGACAGGGGGCGGGCTATGGCTACACCTTC